This TCR beta chain was found in a study of beta chain features in type 1 diabetes. Study overall: When patients were set against healthy donors, age, gender and cell yields were similar. Findings and limits, study-wide: Within each of all four CD4+ subsets, Type 1 diabetes patients had TCRB CDR3s that were moderately but significantly shorter. Comparison showed that naive, central memory and Treg TCRB repertoires appeared more similar among patients than among healthy donors.

There are 16 residues in the CDR3. V dropped 5 bases and J dropped 0 bases, with 15 bases sitting between them. Germline CDR1 SGHTA, CDR2 FQGTGA. In the case of this clone: Its antigen is currently unknown.

Expressed TCRB transcripts were sequenced because the isolated RNA had all been reverse transcribed beforehand. TCRdb keeps only in-frame clones here, not all; method: immunoSEQ multiplex PCR. In the table there are tens of thousands of clones, just under 45% of which are singletons. The chain couples TRBV7-3 to TRBJ2-3; perhaps TRBD1 as D (6 bases). The material sequenced was stem cell memory CD4+ T cells from blood. The receptor was isolated from a man aged 25-40 years with type 1 diabetes. CDR3 protein: CASSPLAQGSTDTQYF. In nucleotides, the CDR3 is TGTGCCAGCAGCCCGTTAGCACAGGGTAGCACAGATACGCAGTATTTT.